These 21 T cell receptor beta chains originate from one sample sequenced in a study of shared clonotypes between healthy human individuals. Profiled with immunoSEQ multiplex PCR; TCRdb holds only in-frame clones, not every one. The table records 450,000 or so clones, approximately 71% of them present only once. The specimen was PBMCs. The receptors stem from a woman aged 40-49 years in good health. Some clones in this sample may be carry-over from other donors' samples.

The chain uses TRBV19 and TRBJ2-1, with 9 positions matching TRBD2. The CDR3 totals 17 residues. Germline CDR1 reads LNHDA; CDR2 reads SQIVND (reference sequence). V dropped 4 bases and J dropped 1; count of bases not matched to a gene: 8. The CDR3 sequence is CASSTPATSGSYNEQFF. In DNA, the CDR3 is TGTGCCAGTAGTACCCCAGCGACTAGCGGATCCTACAATGAGCAGTTCTTC.

This chain links TRBV4-2 with TRBJ2-7, with unresolved D. The CDR3 runs to 15 residues. Germline-derived CDR1 and CDR2 are LGHNA and YNFKEQ. Trimming took off 0 bases at V and 0 bases at J, with 9 bases between the two ends. This CDR3 reads CASSQDYGSSYEQYF. DNA of the CDR3: TGTGCCAGCAGCCAAGATTACGGTAGCTCCTACGAGCAGTACTTC.

As for this clone: A far bigger clonotype differs at one base, so this is likely a read error. J is TRBJ2-1 and V is TRBV30; 13 bases map to TRBD2. CDR3 size: 15 residues. CDR1 is GTSNPN and CDR2 is SVGIG in the germline V gene (reference sequence). The J segment lost 4 bases and the V segment lost 6 bases, leaving 6 bases of the junction unmatched. The CDR3 is CACQGTSGAYNEQFF. The CDR3 DNA reads TGTGCCTGCCAAGGGACTAGCGGGGCTTACAATGAGCAGTTCTTC.

The chain joins TRBV19 to TRBJ2-7, with TRBD1 identical over 8 bases. The trim removed 6 bases at V and 4 bases at J, leaving 5 bases unmatched. The CDR3 length is 13 residues. CDR1 is LNHDA, CDR2 SQIVND, per germline (reference sequence). Here the CDR3 reads CASSPTGGYEQYF. The CDR3 DNA follows: TGTGCCAGTAGCCCTACAGGGGGTTACGAGCAGTACTTC.

The chain has TRBV28 and TRBJ1-2, with D maybe TRBD1 (6 bases). Trimming stripped 7 bases from V and 8 bases from J, with 26 bases between. The CDR3 is 16 residues long. Per germline, CDR1 MDHEN and CDR2 SYDVKM. CDR3: CASTDGGGRAVLGYTF. As DNA, the CDR3 is TGTGCCAGCACCGACGGGGGGGGCAGGGCGGTTTTGGGCTACACCTTC.

This clone appeared many times. This chain joins TRBV19 and TRBJ2-5; D is tentatively TRBD1 or TRBD2 (5 bases each). This CDR3 spans 13 amino acids. V lost 6 bases and J 5 bases, leaving 13 bases between the germline ends. The germline V gene encodes CDR1 LNHDA and CDR2 SQIVND (reference sequence). CDR3 protein: CASRVGGSETQYF. The CDR3 DNA is TGTGCCAGTAGAGTTGGGGGAAGCGAGACCCAGTACTTC.

The chain employs TRBV5-1 and TRBJ2-2, with D unresolved. Germline V lookup: CDR1 SGHRS, CDR2 YFSETQ. This CDR3 has 14 amino acids. V was pared by 1 base and J by 5 bases, with 9 bases between. As DNA, the CDR3 is TGCGCCAGCAGCTTGCCCCTAGATACCGGGGAGCTGTTTTTT. Protein: CASSLPLDTGELFF. Supplemented by reference TRBV5-1 and TRBJ2-2, the full variable domain reads KAGVTQTPRYLIKTRGQQVTLSCSPISGHRSVSWYQQTPGQGLQFLFEYFSETQRNKGNFPGRFSGRQFSNSRSEMNVSTLELGDSALYLCASSLPLDTGELFFGEGSRLTVL.

V is TRBV11-2 and J is TRBJ1-1; 9 bases map to TRBD1. CDR3 length: 15 amino acids. Germline V gene sequence: CDR1 SGHAT, CDR2 FQNNGV. After removal of 3 bases from V and 3 bases from J, the junction contained 5 bases not matched to a gene. The CDR3 reads CASSLTGGPHTEAFF. The CDR3 nucleotides are TGTGCCAGCAGCTTGACAGGGGGTCCTCACACTGAAGCTTTCTTT.

The chain combines TRBV19 with TRBJ2-7; the match to TRBD2 covers 9 bases. J lost 0 bases, V lost 2 bases, and 11 bases had no gene match. Germline-derived CDR1 and CDR2 are LNHDA and SQIVND (reference sequence). The CDR3 runs 18 residues. CDR3 nucleotide sequence: TGTGCCAGTAGTATAAGCATCCCTAGCGGGAAGAGCTCCTACGAGCAGTACTTC. Protein sequence: CASSISIPSGKSSYEQYF.

This clone was observed a handful of times. The chain has TRBV4-2 and TRBJ2-7, with D uncertain. V lost 0 bases, J lost 3 bases, and 6 bases lay in between. Germline loops: CDR1 LGHNA, CDR2 YNFKEQ. The length of the CDR3 is 13 residues. This CDR3 reads CASSQESVYEQYF. The CDR3 DNA reads as TGTGCCAGCAGCCAAGAGTCAGTCTACGAGCAGTACTTC.

V is TRBV15 and J is TRBJ2-5, with a tentative D call TRBD2 (5 bases). Trimming took 0 bases from V and 4 from J, leaving 15 bases between them. Germline values: CDR1 LNHNV, CDR2 YYDKDF (reference sequence). The CDR3 has 16 amino acids. This CDR3 reads CATSREGSRSSETQYF. The CDR3 DNA is TGTGCCACCAGCAGAGAAGGGAGTAGGTCATCAGAGACCCAGTACTTC.

The V gene is TRBV30, the J gene TRBJ2-3; 8 bases are a match to TRBD1. The CDR3 is made up of 14 amino acids. Germline loops: CDR1 GTSNPN, CDR2 SVGIG (reference sequence). Trimming removed 2 bases from V and 4 bases from J; junction bases left unmatched: 5. CDR3 DNA sequence: TGTGCCTGGAGTTGGCAGGGGGCTGCAGATACGCAGTATTTT. Its translation is CAWSWQGAADTQYF.

This rearrangement joins TRBV18 to TRBJ2-6; 11 nucleotides align to TRBD1. Unmatched junction bases numbered 6, after V lost 3 bases and J lost 2 bases. This CDR3 has 18 amino acids. The germline CDR1 and CDR2 sequences are KGHSH and LQKENI. The CDR3, as DNA: TGTGCCAGCTCACCCGGGACAGGGGGACCCCCTGGGGCCAACGTCCTGACTTTC. As protein: CASSPGTGGPPGANVLTF.

The rearrangement uses TRBV19 and TRBJ2-7; D ambiguous. CDR3 length equals 14 residues. The germline V gene encodes CDR1 LNHDA and CDR2 SQIVND (reference sequence). V was trimmed by 3 bases and J by 0 bases, leaving 9 bases between them. The CDR3, as DNA: TGTGCCAGTAGTATTCGGCACAGCTCCTACGAGCAGTACTTC. Translated, it gives CASSIRHSSYEQYF.

J is TRBJ2-4 and V is TRBV28; the D is unclear. CDR1 is MDHEN and CDR2 is SYDVKM in the germline V gene. V lost 1 base, J lost 7 bases, and 8 bases lay in between. The CDR3 is 13 residues long. CDR3 region: CASSLSRLNIQYF. For the CDR3, the DNA is TGTGCCAGCAGTTTATCCAGACTGAACATTCAGTACTTC.

The rearrangement uses TRBV10-3 and TRBJ2-7; D is undetermined. The CDR3 is 15 residues long. Looked up from germline, CDR1 is ENHRY and CDR2 is SYGVKD. The V and J ends lost 0 bases and 0 bases respectively, with 9 bases between them. The CDR3 protein is CAISESRQISYEQYF. CDR3 in DNA: TGTGCCATCAGTGAGTCGAGGCAGATCTCCTACGAGCAGTACTTC.

This clone appeared once. The chain couples TRBV18 to TRBJ2-1; a weak D match, TRBD1 (5 bases). This CDR3 spans 14 amino acids. The V gene's germline CDR1 is KGHSH and CDR2 LQKENI. Trimming cost V 4 bases and J 3 bases, with 10 bases left between them. In DNA, the CDR3 is TGTGCCAGCTCACTCTCGACAGACTACAATGAGCAGTTCTTC. As protein: CASSLSTDYNEQFF.

The gene calls are TRBV5-4 and TRBJ2-6, with a possible D match to TRBD2 (6 bases). This CDR3 comprises 18 residues. Trimming stripped 4 bases from V and 0 bases from J, with 17 bases between. Germline lookup yields CDR1 SGHNT and CDR2 YYREEE (reference sequence). The CDR3 bases are TGTGCCAGCAGCCGGGGGACGGGGGTTTCCTCTGGGGCCAACGTCCTGACTTTC. It specifies CASSRGTGVSSGANVLTF. The complete variable domain, with remaining parts taken from reference TRBV5-4 and TRBJ2-6, reads ETGVTQSPTHLIKTRGQQVTLRCSSQSGHNTVSWYQQALGQGPQFIFQYYREEENGRGNFPPRFSGLQFPNYSSELNVNALELDDSALYLCASSRGTGVSSGANVLTFGAGSRLTVL.

The chain joins TRBV19 to TRBJ1-5; no definite D call. Germline assignment: CDR1 LNHDA and CDR2 SQIVND (reference sequence). V lost 3 bases and J 0 bases, leaving 9 bases between the germline ends. The CDR3 is made up of 15 amino acids. The DNA of the CDR3 is TGTGCCAGTAGTATCGGGTCGAGTAGCAATCAGCCCCAGCATTTT. This encodes CASSIGSSSNQPQHF.

V gene TRBV28 combines with J gene TRBJ2-3; possibly TRBD1 or TRBD2 for D (5 bases each). The CDR3 extends over 20 amino acids. CDR1 is MDHEN, CDR2 SYDVKM, per germline. V shed 5 bases and J shed 0 bases, with 27 bases lying between them. CDR3 DNA sequence: TGTGCCAGCAGTGCCGGGGCGACCGAAACGACCACCATAAGCACAGATACGCAGTATTTT. Protein product: CASSAGATETTTISTDTQYF.

The chain has TRBV7-9 and TRBJ1-2; no clear D. V lost 6 bases, J lost 4 bases, and 12 bases lay in between. Germline V gene sequence: CDR1 SEHNR, CDR2 FQNEAQ (reference sequence). The CDR3 sequence is 13 residues long. The CDR3 coding sequence is TGTGCCAGCAGGGACGCGGTACTCTATGGCTACACCTTC. Translation: CASRDAVLYGYTF.